This paragraph reports one TCR beta chain. The sample belongs to a study of blood T cell repertoires in COVID-19. The wider study: T cells, B-cell-depleted T cells, or PBMCs supplied cDNA or gDNA.

Profiled with immunoSEQ multiplex PCR; TCRdb holds only in-frame clones, not every one. Of around 130,000 clones detected, 70% to 90% appear once; the ten largest clones hold 2% to 2.5%. Each participant's cohort was designated according to participant-reported clinical history. Cohort 3 recovery required two negative PCRs, clearance, or symptom resolution. V shed 1 base, J shed 4 bases, and the junction held 6 bases outside the gene matches. Per the germline V gene, CDR1 is SGHTA and CDR2 is FQGNSA. CDR3 length: 17 residues. The clonotype originates from a woman aged 45-59 years who had recovered from COVID-19. The V call is TRBV7-2, the J call TRBJ2-2, with TRBD2 identical over 10 bases. Sequenced: PBMCs or T cells enriched from blood (not recorded which). The CDR3 nucleotides read TGTGCCAGCAGCTTAGTAGTTTTAGCGGGGGGCACCGGGGAGCTGTTTTTT. Its translation: CASSLVVLAGGTGELFF.